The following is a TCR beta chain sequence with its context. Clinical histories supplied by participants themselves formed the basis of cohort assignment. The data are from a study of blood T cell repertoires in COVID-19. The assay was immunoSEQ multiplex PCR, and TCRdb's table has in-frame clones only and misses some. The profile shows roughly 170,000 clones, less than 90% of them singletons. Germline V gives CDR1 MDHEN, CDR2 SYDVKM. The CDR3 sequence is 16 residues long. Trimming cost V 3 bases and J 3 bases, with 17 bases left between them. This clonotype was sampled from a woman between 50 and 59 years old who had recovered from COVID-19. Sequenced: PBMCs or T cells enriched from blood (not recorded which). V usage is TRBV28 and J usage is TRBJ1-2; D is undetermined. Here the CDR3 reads CASSFVGRILDYGYTF. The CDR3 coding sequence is TGTGCCAGCAGTTTTGTAGGGAGAATTCTGGACTATGGCTACACCTTC.